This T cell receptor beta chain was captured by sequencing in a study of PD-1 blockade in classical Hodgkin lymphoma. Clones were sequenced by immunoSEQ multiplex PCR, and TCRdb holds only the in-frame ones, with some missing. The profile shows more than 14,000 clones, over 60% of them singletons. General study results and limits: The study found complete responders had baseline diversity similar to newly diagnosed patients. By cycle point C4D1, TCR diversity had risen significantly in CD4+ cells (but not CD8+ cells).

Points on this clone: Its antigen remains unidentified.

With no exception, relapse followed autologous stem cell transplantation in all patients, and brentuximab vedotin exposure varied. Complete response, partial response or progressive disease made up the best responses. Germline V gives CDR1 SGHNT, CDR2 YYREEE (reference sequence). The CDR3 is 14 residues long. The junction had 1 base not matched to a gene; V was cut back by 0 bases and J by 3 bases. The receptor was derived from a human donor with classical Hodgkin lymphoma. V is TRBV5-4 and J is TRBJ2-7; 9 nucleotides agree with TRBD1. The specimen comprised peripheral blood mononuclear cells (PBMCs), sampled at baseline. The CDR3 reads CASSLDRGHYEQYF. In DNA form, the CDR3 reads TGTGCCAGCAGCTTGGACAGGGGGCACTACGAGCAGTACTTC.